Below, 13 T cell receptor beta chains from the same sample are listed, as sequenced in a study of blood T cell repertoires in COVID-19. Only in-frame clones appear in the TCRdb table, and some are missing; sequencing was by immunoSEQ multiplex PCR. The sample carries over 200,000 clones, 70% to 90% recorded once. Sequencing was done on a sample of PBMCs or T cells enriched from blood (not recorded which). These receptor sequences come from a young man who had recovered from COVID-19.

CDR3 sequence reads: CASSLPGAMNTEAFF. The DNA of the CDR3 is TGTGCCAGCAGCTTACCGGGAGCCATGAACACTGAAGCTTTCTTT. The chain is built from TRBV7-2 and TRBJ1-1; no definite D call. V lost 2 bases and J 0 bases, leaving 10 bases between the germline ends. CDR1 SGHTA and CDR2 FQGNSA come from the germline V gene. The CDR3 is made up of 15 amino acids. The variable domain in full, completed from reference TRBV7-2 and TRBJ1-1, reads GAGVSQSPSNKVTEKGKDVELRCDPISGHTALYWYRQSLGQGLEFLIYFQGNSAPDKSGLPSDRFSAERTGGSVSTLTIQRTQQEDSAVYLCASSLPGAMNTEAFFGQGTRLTVV.

This clone was recorded a few times. The chain couples TRBV10-2 to TRBJ2-2, with D tentatively TRBD1 (5 bases). Germline CDR1 is WSHSY and CDR2 is SAAADI. Between the trimmed V and J ends, which lost 8 bases and 4 bases, there was a span of 8 bases. The CDR3 length is 12 residues. CDR3 amino acids: CASSGFTGELFF. The CDR3 region has the DNA TGCGCCAGCTCAGGGTTCACCGGGGAGCTGTTTTTT.

This chain connects TRBV5-6 to TRBJ1-4, with 7 bases lining up with TRBD1. The V gene's germline CDR1 is SGHDT and CDR2 YYEEEE. The CDR3 covers 16 residues. J lost 0 bases, V lost 4 bases, and 6 bases had no gene match. CDR3 loop: CASSLGQDATNEKLFF. The DNA for the CDR3 is TGTGCCAGCAGCCTCGGACAGGATGCAACTAATGAAAAACTGTTTTTT.

The chain has TRBV10-1 and TRBJ2-7; 10 bases line up with TRBD1. With 3 bases clipped from V and 3 bases from J, the junction kept 5 bases outside the gene matches. The CDR3 has 15 amino acids. Germline V lookup: CDR1 WNHNN, CDR2 SYGVQD (reference sequence). CDR3 DNA: TGCGCCAGCAGTGAACCGGGGACAGGGGTCTACGAGCAGTACTTC. Its protein product is CASSEPGTGVYEQYF.

In its sample, this clone was seen once. The chain combines TRBV5-5 with TRBJ2-1; D might be TRBD1 (6 bases). V lost 0 bases and J lost 5, with 15 bases in between. CDR1 and CDR2 (germline): SGHKS, YYEKEE (reference sequence). The CDR3 has 16 residues. DNA for the CDR3: TGTGCCAGCAGCTTGGGACAGGACGTAAGAAACAATGAGCAGTTCTTC. This gives the protein CASSLGQDVRNNEQFF.

The chain uses TRBV3-1 (or the pseudogene TRBV3-2) and TRBJ1-1; D ambiguous. Trimming took off 4 bases at V and 11 bases at J, with 14 bases between the two ends. Per germline, CDR1 LGHDT and CDR2 YNNKEL (reference sequence). The CDR3 runs to 12 residues. CDR3 amino acids: CASSLARRAAFF. The CDR3 DNA sequence: TGTGCCAGCAGCCTGGCCCGGCGAGCGGCTTTCTTT.

The CDR3 reads CASSLGGTSGRSDTQYF. CDR3 sequence (DNA): TGTGCCAGCAGCCTAGGCGGGACTAGCGGGAGATCAGATACGCAGTATTTT. The rearrangement links TRBV7-2 to TRBJ2-3, with 14 bases that match TRBD2. Germline CDR1 SGHTA, CDR2 FQGNSA. The CDR3 runs to 17 residues. J was trimmed by 4 bases and V by 5 bases; bases with no gene match: 8.

The chain combines TRBV24-1 with TRBJ2-1; 7 bases fit TRBD1. Germline V gene data show CDR1 as KGHDR and CDR2 as SFDVKD. V shed 4 bases and J 5 bases; nucleotides not matched to a gene: 7. The length of the CDR3 is 15 residues. The chain's CDR3 is CATSDTTGNDNEQFF. The CDR3 DNA is TGTGCCACCAGTGACACGACAGGGAATGACAATGAGCAGTTCTTC.

This chain links TRBV3-1 (or the pseudogene TRBV3-2) with TRBJ2-1, with TRBD2 matching over 10 bases. The germline V gene has CDR1 LGHDT and CDR2 YNNKEL (reference sequence). The CDR3 totals 17 residues. With V trimmed by 1 base and J by 6 bases, 9 bases remained unmatched. The CDR3 reads CASSQALAGGKPNEQFF. The CDR3 region has the DNA TGTGCCAGCAGCCAAGCTTTAGCGGGAGGAAAGCCCAATGAGCAGTTCTTC.

The V gene is TRBV5-4, the J gene TRBJ1-1; a weak D match, TRBD1 (6 bases). The germline V gene encodes CDR1 SGHNT and CDR2 YYREEE (reference sequence). The CDR3 runs to 15 residues. V shed 0 bases and J shed 1 base, with 10 bases lying between them. CDR3 protein: CASSLAMTGNTEAFF. In DNA form, the CDR3 reads TGTGCCAGCAGCTTGGCAATGACAGGGAACACTGAAGCTTTCTTT.

J is TRBJ2-1 and V is TRBV10-1, with 10 bases lining up with TRBD2. The CDR3 sequence is 14 residues long. Unmatched junction bases numbered 8, after V lost 2 bases and J lost 13 bases. The germline gives CDR1 WNHNN, CDR2 SYGVQD (reference sequence). The CDR3: CASSERPASGRQFF. The CDR3 DNA is TGCGCCAGCAGTGAGCGGCCGGCTAGCGGGAGACAGTTCTTC.

This clone has a handful of counts. The V call is TRBV5-1, the J call TRBJ2-3; TRBD2 agrees at 11 bases. CDR3 size: 14 residues. The trim removed 5 bases at V and 5 bases at J, leaving 4 bases unmatched. CDR1 is SGHRS, CDR2 YFSETQ, per germline. DNA of the CDR3: TGCGCCAGCAGGAAACTAGCGGGAGAAGATACGCAGTATTTT. It specifies CASRKLAGEDTQYF.

The chain has TRBV4-2 and TRBJ1-4; 9 bases fit TRBD1. This CDR3 spans 15 amino acids. With V trimmed by 1 base and J by 4 bases, 1 base remained unmatched. Germline V lookup: CDR1 LGHNA, CDR2 YNFKEQ. This CDR3 is CASSQGTGDNEKLFF. The CDR3 DNA is TGTGCCAGCAGCCAAGGGACAGGGGATAATGAAAAACTGTTTTTT.